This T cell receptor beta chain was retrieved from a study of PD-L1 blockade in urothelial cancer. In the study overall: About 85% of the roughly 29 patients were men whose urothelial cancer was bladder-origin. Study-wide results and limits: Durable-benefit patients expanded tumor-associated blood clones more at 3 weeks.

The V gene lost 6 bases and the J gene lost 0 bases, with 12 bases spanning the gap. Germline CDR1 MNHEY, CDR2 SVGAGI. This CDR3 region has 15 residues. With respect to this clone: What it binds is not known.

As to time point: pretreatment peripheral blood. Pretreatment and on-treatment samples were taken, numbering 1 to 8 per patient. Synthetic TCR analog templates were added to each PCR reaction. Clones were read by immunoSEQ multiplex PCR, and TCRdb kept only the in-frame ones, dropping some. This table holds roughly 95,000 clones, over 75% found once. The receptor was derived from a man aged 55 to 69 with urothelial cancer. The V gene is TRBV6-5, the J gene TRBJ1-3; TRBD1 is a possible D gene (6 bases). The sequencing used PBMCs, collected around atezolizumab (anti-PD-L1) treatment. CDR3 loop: CASRLTQGSGNTIYF. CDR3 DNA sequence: TGTGCCAGCAGACTGACACAGGGCTCTGGAAACACCATATATTTT.